These T cell receptor beta chains were read from a single sample in a study of blood T cells in healthy people across ages. One entry per CDR3 protein results from TCRdb running MiXCR on the 5' RACE reads. This table holds hundreds of thousands of distinct CDR3 sequences, more than 20% found once. Sequencing was carried out using blood. The receptors stem from a man aged 65-85 years in good health. Both conserved end residues are part of each CDR3. A D gene is named only where the DNA matches it firmly. Only part of the rows carry a size: once, few, many, or a class if the clone is expanded.

j_call d_call clone_size v_call cdr3_aa cdr3_nt
TRBJ2-1 TRBD2 . TRBV9 CASSVVAGVYNEQFF TGTGCCAGCAGCGTAGTTGCGGGAGTATACAATGAGCAGTTCTTC
TRBJ2-5 TRBD2 few TRBV12-3/TRBV12-4 CASSFGLTGGVETQYF TGTGCCAGCAGTTTTGGTCTAACGGGAGGCGTTGAGACCCAGTACTTC
TRBJ2-7 . . TRBV7-9 CASSTRDGSYEQYF TGTGCCAGCAGCACCCGGGACGGATCCTACGAGCAGTACTTC
TRBJ1-2 TRBD1 few TRBV6-5 CAVSRGNYGYAF TGTGCCGTCTCCAGGGGGAACTATGGCTACGCCTTC
TRBJ2-5 TRBD1 few TRBV6-6 CASSYPRTGGQETQYF TGTGCCAGCAGTTACCCACGGACAGGGGGGCAAGAGACCCAGTACTTC
TRBJ2-7 TRBD2 . TRBV18 CASSPGLDLFYEQYF TGTGCCAGCTCACCCGGACTAGATCTCTTTTACGAGCAGTACTTC
TRBJ2-1 TRBD1 few TRBV5-1 CASSLAPGQTYNEQFF TGCGCCAGCAGCTTGGCTCCGGGACAGACCTACAATGAGCAGTTCTTC
TRBJ2-2 . few TRBV16 CASSPTALNTGELFF TGTGCCAGCAGCCCGACAGCACTAAACACCGGGGAGCTGTTTTTT
TRBJ2-5 TRBD1 . TRBV27 CASSFGQGYETQYF TGTGCCAGCAGTTTCGGACAGGGATACGAGACCCAGTACTTC
TRBJ2-7 TRBD1 few TRBV20-1 CSAAGQGHEQYF TGCAGTGCTGCCGGACAGGGCCACGAGCAGTACTTC
TRBJ2-5 TRBD1 . TRBV28 CASSFHPETGTFQETQYF TGTGCCAGCAGTTTTCATCCAGAGACAGGGACCTTCCAAGAGACCCAGTACTTC
TRBJ2-6 . few TRBV27 CASSPTVSGANVLTF TGTGCCAGCAGTCCGACAGTTTCTGGGGCCAACGTCCTGACTTTC
TRBJ2-1 TRBD2 . TRBV20-1 CSARGGSGTYNEQFF TGCAGTGCTAGGGGCGGGAGTGGAACCTACAATGAGCAGTTCTTC
TRBJ2-2 . . TRBV20-1 CSAIWGPGELFF TGCAGTGCTATCTGGGGCCCCGGGGAGCTGTTTTTT
TRBJ1-4 . few TRBV12-3/TRBV12-4 CASSFQPTNEKLFF TGTGCCAGCAGTTTCCAGCCGACTAATGAAAAACTGTTTTTT
TRBJ2-1 TRBD1 . TRBV9 CASSSGQGTYNEQFF TGTGCCAGCAGCTCAGGACAGGGGACCTACAATGAGCAGTTCTTC
TRBJ2-7 . . TRBV6-5 CASSYSKGGGPTEQYF TGTGCCAGCAGTTACTCTAAGGGCGGTGGACCTACCGAGCAGTACTTC
TRBJ2-2 . . TRBV7-2 CASSFDVANTGELFF TGTGCCAGCAGCTTCGACGTCGCGAACACCGGGGAGCTGTTTTTT
TRBJ1-6 . . TRBV12-5 CASGLDQYSPLHF TGTGCTAGTGGTTTGGACCAGTATTCACCCCTCCACTTT
TRBJ2-5 TRBD2 . TRBV18 CASSQLAEETQYF TGTGCCAGCTCACAACTAGCGGAAGAGACCCAGTACTTC
TRBJ2-7 . . TRBV7-2 CASSQGTKEQYF TGTGCCAGCAGCCAAGGGACGAAGGAGCAGTACTTC
TRBJ2-7 . many TRBV28 CASSLPGRSSYEQYF TGTGCCAGCAGTTTGCCAGGCCGTAGCTCCTACGAGCAGTACTTC
TRBJ2-3 . . TRBV15 CATSRVRAGLTDTQYF TGTGCCACCAGCAGAGTCCGTGCAGGACTCACAGATACGCAGTATTTT
TRBJ1-6 TRBD1 . TRBV5-6 CASSMGQHQSPLHF TGTGCCAGCAGCATGGGACAGCACCAATCACCCCTCCACTTT
TRBJ2-3 TRBD2 once TRBV12-3/TRBV12-4 CASSFPGEGTDTQYF TGTGCCAGCAGCTTCCCCGGGGAGGGGACAGATACGCAGTATTTT
TRBJ1-5 . . TRBV5-5 CASSLVGGYQPQHF TGTGCCAGCAGCTTGGTCGGCGGTTATCAGCCCCAGCATTTT
TRBJ2-5 . few TRBV5-1 CASSPGHAETQYF TGCGCCAGCAGCCCTGGACACGCGGAGACCCAGTACTTC
TRBJ2-5 TRBD2 . TRBV15 CATSREGLAAETQYF TGTGCCACCAGCAGAGAAGGACTAGCTGCGGAGACCCAGTACTTC
TRBJ2-7 . . TRBV9 CASSGSPSYEQYF TGTGCCAGCAGTGGAAGCCCTAGCTACGAGCAGTACTTC
TRBJ2-3 . . TRBV7-9 CASSYGGSTDAQYF TGTGCCAGCAGCTACGGGGGAAGCACAGATGCGCAGTATTTT
TRBJ2-1 . many TRBV20-1 CSAWMDGNEQFF TGCAGTGCCTGGATGGACGGGAATGAGCAGTTCTTC
TRBJ2-7 . . TRBV21-1 CASSKALRGGTGGPYEQYF TGTGCCAGCAGCAAAGCGCTTCGGGGGGGGACAGGGGGACCTTACGAGCAGTACTTC
TRBJ1-2 . . TRBV3-1 CASSQESGGYNYGYTF TGTGCCAGCAGCCAAGAGAGCGGGGGTTACAACTATGGCTACACCTTC
TRBJ2-7 . . TRBV5-1 CASSLGESVHEQYF TGCGCCAGCAGCTTGGGAGAGAGCGTCCACGAGCAGTACTTC
TRBJ2-7 TRBD2 . TRBV20-1 CSARVAGVLYEQYF TGCAGTGCTAGAGTAGCGGGAGTTCTTTACGAGCAGTACTTC
TRBJ2-7 TRBD1 few TRBV6-5 CASSYSMAGTGAYEQYF TGTGCCAGCAGTTACTCGATGGCCGGGACAGGGGCCTACGAGCAGTACTTC
TRBJ1-4 . . TRBV25-1 CASRNPSEKLFF TGTGCCAGCAGAAACCCGAGTGAAAAACTGTTTTTT
TRBJ1-2 . . TRBV10-3 CAISGQSYGYTF TGTGCCATCAGCGGACAGTCCTATGGCTACACCTTC
TRBJ1-5 . . TRBV12-3/TRBV12-4 CASRSTEQPQHF TGTGCCAGCAGGTCTACAGAGCAGCCCCAGCATTTT
TRBJ2-1 . few TRBV20-1 CSAAWRDEQFF TGCAGTGCCGCTTGGAGAGATGAGCAGTTCTTC
TRBJ2-1 TRBD2 few TRBV28 CASSLSLADPYNEQFF TGCGCCAGCAGTTTGTCACTAGCGGATCCCTACAATGAGCAGTTCTTC
TRBJ1-4 . few TRBV20-1 CSASSDENEKLFF TGCAGTGCTAGCTCCGATGAGAATGAAAAACTGTTTTTT
TRBJ1-5 . . TRBV5-5 CASSLVDSGGTPQHF TGTGCCAGCAGCTTGGTTGATTCGGGGGGCACGCCCCAGCATTTT
TRBJ2-7 . . TRBV2 CASQVNYEQYF TGTGCCAGCCAGGTTAACTACGAGCAGTACTTC
TRBJ2-7 TRBD2 few TRBV20-1 CSAAGAAGGNEQYF TGCAGTGCGGCGGGCGCAGCGGGAGGGAACGAGCAGTACTTC
TRBJ1-3 . . TRBV10-2 CASRGRGNTIYF TGCGCCAGCAGGGGTAGAGGAAACACCATATATTTT
TRBJ2-3 TRBD2 few TRBV12-3/TRBV12-4 CASSLVVAGASGRYF TGTGCCAGCAGTTTAGTAGTAGCGGGAGCCTCCGGGCGGTATTTT
TRBJ2-4 . few TRBV29-1 CSVTTGTLAKNIQYF TGCAGCGTGACAACCGGGACGTTAGCCAAAAACATTCAGTACTTC